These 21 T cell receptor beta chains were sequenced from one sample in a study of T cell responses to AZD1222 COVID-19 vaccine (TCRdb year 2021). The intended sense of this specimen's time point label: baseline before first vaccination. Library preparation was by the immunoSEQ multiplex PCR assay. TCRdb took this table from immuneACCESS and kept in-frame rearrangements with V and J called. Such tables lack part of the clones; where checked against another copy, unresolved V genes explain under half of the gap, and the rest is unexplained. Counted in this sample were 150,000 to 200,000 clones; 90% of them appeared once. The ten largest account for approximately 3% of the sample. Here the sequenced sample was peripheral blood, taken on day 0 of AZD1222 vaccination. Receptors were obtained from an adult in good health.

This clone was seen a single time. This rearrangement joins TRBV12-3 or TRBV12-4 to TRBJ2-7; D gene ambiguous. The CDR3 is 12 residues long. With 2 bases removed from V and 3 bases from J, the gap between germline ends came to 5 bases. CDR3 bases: TGTGCCAGCAGTTTATCCCGCTACGAGCAGTACTTC. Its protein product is CASSLSRYEQYF.

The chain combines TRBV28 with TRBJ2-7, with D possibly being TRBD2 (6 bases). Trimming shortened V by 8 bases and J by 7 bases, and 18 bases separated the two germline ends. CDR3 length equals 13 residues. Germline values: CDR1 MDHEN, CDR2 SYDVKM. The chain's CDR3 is CASRVGGLGEQYF. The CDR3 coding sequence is TGTGCCAGCCGGGTGGGGGGTCTGGGAGAGCAGTACTTC.

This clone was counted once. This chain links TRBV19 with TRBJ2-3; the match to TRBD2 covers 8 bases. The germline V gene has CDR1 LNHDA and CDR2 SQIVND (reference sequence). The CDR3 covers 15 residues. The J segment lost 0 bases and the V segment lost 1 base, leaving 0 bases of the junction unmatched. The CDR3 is CASSIAGGSTDTQYF. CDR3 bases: TGTGCCAGTAGTATAGCGGGGGGGAGCACAGATACGCAGTATTTT.

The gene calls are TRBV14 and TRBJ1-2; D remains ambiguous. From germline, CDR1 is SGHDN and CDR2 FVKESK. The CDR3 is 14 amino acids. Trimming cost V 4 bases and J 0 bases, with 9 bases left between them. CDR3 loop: CASSRGPTNYGYTF. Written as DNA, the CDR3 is TGTGCCAGCAGCCGCGGACCCACTAACTATGGCTACACCTTC.

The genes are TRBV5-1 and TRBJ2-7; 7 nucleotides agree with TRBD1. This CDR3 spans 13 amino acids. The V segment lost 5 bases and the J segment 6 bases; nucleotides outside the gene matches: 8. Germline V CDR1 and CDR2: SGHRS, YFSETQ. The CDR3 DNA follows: TGCGCCAGCAGATACGACAGGGTGTTCGAGCAGTACTTC. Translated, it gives CASRYDRVFEQYF.

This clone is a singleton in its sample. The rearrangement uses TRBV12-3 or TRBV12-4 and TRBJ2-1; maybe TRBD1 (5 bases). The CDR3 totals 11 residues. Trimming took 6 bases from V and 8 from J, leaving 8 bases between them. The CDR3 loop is CASSQGDEQFF. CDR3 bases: TGTGCCAGCAGCCAGGGTGATGAGCAGTTCTTC.

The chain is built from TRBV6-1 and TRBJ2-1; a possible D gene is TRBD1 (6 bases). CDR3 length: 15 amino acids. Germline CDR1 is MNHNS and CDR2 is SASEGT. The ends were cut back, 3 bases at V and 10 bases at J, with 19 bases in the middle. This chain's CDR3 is CASSEDSTRAEEQFF. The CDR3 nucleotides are TGTGCCAGCAGTGAGGACAGCACCCGGGCGGAGGAGCAGTTCTTC.

CDR3 DNA: TGTGCCAGTAAGAGGGTATACAGCAATCAGCCCCAGCATTTT. Amino acid sequence: CASKRVYSNQPQHF. The chain links TRBV19 to TRBJ1-5; no clear D. CDR3 length: 14 residues. V lost 7 bases and J lost 1, with 11 bases in between. Germline CDR1 reads LNHDA; CDR2 reads SQIVND (reference sequence). The variable domain in full, completed from reference TRBV19 and TRBJ1-5, reads DGGITQSPKYLFRKEGQNVTLSCEQNLNHDAMYWYRQDPGQGLRLIYYSQIVNDFQKGDIAEGYSVSREKKESFPLTVTSAQKNPTAFYLCASKRVYSNQPQHFGDGTRLSIL.

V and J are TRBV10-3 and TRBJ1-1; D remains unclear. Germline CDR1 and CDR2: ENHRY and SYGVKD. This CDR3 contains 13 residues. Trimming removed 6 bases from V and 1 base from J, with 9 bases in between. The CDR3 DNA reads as TGTGCCATCAGGAGGTTACAGAACACTGAAGCTTTCTTT. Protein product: CAIRRLQNTEAFF.

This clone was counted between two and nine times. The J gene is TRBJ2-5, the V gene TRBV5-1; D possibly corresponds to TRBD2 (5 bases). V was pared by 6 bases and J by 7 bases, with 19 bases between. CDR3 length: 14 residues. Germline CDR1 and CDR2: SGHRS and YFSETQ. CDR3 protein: CASTPPGVSATQYF. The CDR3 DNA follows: TGCGCCAGCACCCCACCCGGGGTCTCTGCGACCCAGTACTTC.

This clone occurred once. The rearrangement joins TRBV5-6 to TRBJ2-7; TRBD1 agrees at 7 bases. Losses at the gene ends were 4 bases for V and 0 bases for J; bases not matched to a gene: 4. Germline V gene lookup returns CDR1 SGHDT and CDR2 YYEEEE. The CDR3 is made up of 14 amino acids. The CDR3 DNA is TGTGCCAGCAGCATAGGACAGGACTCCTACGAGCAGTACTTC. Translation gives CASSIGQDSYEQYF. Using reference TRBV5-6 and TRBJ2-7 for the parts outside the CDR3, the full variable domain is DAGVTQSPTHLIKTRGQQVTLRCSPKSGHDTVSWYQQALGQGPQFIFQYYEEEERQRGNFPDRFSGHQFPNYSSELNVNALLLGDSALYLCASSIGQDSYEQYFGPGTRLTVT.

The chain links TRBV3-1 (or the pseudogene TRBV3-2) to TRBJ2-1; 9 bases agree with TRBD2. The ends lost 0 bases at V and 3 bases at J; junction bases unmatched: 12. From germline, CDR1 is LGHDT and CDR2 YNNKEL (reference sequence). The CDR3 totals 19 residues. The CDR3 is CASSQERGPTSGFYNEQFF. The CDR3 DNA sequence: TGTGCCAGCAGCCAAGAACGGGGACCGACTAGCGGCTTCTACAATGAGCAGTTCTTC.

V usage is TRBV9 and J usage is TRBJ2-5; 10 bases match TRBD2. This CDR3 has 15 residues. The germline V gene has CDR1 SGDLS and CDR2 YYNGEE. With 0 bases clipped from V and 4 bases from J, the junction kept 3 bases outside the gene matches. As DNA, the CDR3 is TGTGCCAGCAGCGTAGTTGCTAGCGGGGGAGAGACCCAGTACTTC. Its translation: CASSVVASGGETQYF.

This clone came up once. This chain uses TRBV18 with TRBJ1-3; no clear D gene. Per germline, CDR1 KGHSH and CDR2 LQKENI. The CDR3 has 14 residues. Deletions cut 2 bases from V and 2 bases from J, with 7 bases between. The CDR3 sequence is CASSPGIAGNTIYF. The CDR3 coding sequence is TGTGCCAGCTCACCAGGGATTGCTGGAAACACCATATATTTT.

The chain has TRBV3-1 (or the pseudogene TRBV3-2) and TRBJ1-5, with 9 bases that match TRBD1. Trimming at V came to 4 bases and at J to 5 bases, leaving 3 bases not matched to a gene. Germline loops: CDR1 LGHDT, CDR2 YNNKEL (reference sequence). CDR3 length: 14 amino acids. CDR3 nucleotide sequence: TGTGCCAGCAGCCCCGGGACAGGGCATCAGCCCCAGCATTTT. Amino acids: CASSPGTGHQPQHF.

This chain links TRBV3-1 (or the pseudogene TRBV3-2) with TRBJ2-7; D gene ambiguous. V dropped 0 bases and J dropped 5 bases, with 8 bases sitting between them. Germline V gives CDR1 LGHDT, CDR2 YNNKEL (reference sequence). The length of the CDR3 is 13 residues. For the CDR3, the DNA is TGTGCCAGCAGCCAAGAGAACAGAAACGAGCAGTACTTC. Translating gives CASSQENRNEQYF.

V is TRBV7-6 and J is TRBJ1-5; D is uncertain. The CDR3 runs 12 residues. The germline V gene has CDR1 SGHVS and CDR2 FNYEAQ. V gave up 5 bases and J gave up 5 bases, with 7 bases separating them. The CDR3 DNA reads TGTGCCAGCAGCCTGGTCGATCAGCCCCAGCATTTT. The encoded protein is CASSLVDQPQHF.

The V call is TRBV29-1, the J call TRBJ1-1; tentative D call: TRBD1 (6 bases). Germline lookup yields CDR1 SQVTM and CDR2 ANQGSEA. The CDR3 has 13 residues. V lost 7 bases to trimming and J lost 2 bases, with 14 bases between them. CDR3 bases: TGCAGCGGATCTGGACAGCTTAACACTGAAGCTTTCTTT. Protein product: CSGSGQLNTEAFF.

CDR3 in DNA: TGCGCCAGCAGCCACCGACCGACAGGGCGGAACACCGGGGAGCTGTTTTTT. It yields the protein CASSHRPTGRNTGELFF. This chain connects TRBV4-3 to TRBJ2-2; 7 bases align to TRBD1. This CDR3 is built from 17 residues. In germline, CDR1 is LGHNA, CDR2 YSLEER. V lost 3 bases and J lost 1; bases outside the gene matches: 8.

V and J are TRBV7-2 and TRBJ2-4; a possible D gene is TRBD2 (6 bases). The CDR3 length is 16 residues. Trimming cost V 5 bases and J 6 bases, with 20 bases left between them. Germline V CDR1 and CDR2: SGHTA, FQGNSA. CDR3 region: CASSPGLRKELNIQYF. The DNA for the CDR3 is TGTGCCAGCAGCCCAGGACTAAGGAAAGAGTTAAACATTCAGTACTTC.

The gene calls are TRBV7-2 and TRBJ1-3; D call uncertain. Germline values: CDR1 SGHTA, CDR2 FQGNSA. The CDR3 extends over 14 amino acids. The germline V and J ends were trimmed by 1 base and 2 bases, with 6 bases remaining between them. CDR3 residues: CASSLGTTGNTIYF. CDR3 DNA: TGTGCCAGCAGCTTAGGGACGACTGGAAACACCATATATTTT.